This TCR beta chain derives from a study of regulatory T cells in long-lasting Graves disease (dated by TCRdb to the early 2020s). As for the study more broadly: Persistent Graves' disease meant more than 5 years of antithyroid drug treatment with TSH receptor autoantibodies that stayed positive. A total of 33 samples underwent TCR sequencing, from some 13 patients with persistent Graves' disease and approximately 20 patients with newly diagnosed Graves' disease. The study was conducted in China and was registered as a clinical trial. Antithyroid drugs had been taken for approximately ten years on average by persistent Graves' disease patients in the clinical cohort. Patients with persistent Graves' disease were compared with patients with newly diagnosed Graves' disease using TCR sequencing and RNA sequencing of peripheral blood. Points the paper makes about the study in general: Preferential use of TRBV28, TRBJ1-2 and TRBJ2-5 was observed in persistent disease, whereas TRBV20-1 and TRBJ2-1 were favored in newly diagnosed disease. The authors acknowledged the small sample size as a limitation that may reduce accuracy. Because the primary lesion, thyroid tissue, could not be accessed, the study looked at peripheral blood alone. Sequencing and analysis were limited to the TCR beta chain. Compared with newly diagnosed patients, patients with persistent Graves' disease had lower TCR Shannon entropy and fewer highly expanded clones, which suggests clonal expansion. Persistent patients shared more public clonotypes among themselves (fewer than 3,000) than newly diagnosed patients did (roughly 920).

The sample's time point, from its label and the paper: persistent/refractory GD, antithyroid drugs over 5 years with positive TRAb. For both TCR sequencing and RNA sequencing, RNA was extracted from PBMCs using TRIzol. Graves' disease was diagnosed according to American Thyroid Association guidelines. The patients came from an endocrinology department in Xi'an, China. From each patient, 8 to 10 milliliters of peripheral blood was collected into an EDTA anticoagulant tube. PBMCs were isolated by Ficoll Paque Plus density gradient separation without further T cell sorting. An Agilent 2100 Bioanalyzer and agarose gel were used to assess RNA quality, and a NanoDrop 2000 was used to measure RNA concentration. Libraries were built with multiplex PCR. The run used an Illumina HiSeq 4000. TCR beta libraries were built with iRepertoire HTBI primers and Arm-PCR amplification of CDR3 regions. Before sequencing, the PCR products underwent gel purification. In the paper's pipeline: Gene usage analysis of CDR3 amino acid clonotypes used the 50 to 70 TRBV and 11 to 15 TRBJ segments found across samples. COPE and FqMerger were used to merge the filtered high-quality paired reads into contigs. Contigs were aligned with BLAST to IMGT TRBV, TRBD and TRBJ reference genes, and CDR3 was defined per IMGT. Highly expanded clones were defined as clonotypes with a frequency above 0.1%. Repertoire diversity was measured by Shannon entropy, and V-J evenness by the Gini coefficient. A clonotype found in more than one individual was treated as public. The raw public reads went through TCRdb reprocessing: fastp at Q25, MiXCR clone calling, in-frame beta chains kept. CDR3 protein duplicates are merged, each entry listing the most common genes and DNA. The V and J calls, along with clone size, are taken from TCRdb and not from the paper's own processing. This sample lists approximately 470,000 distinct CDR3 sequences; roughly 20% were detected once. The ten largest clones take up 6.5% to 10% of the sample.

The sample holds many counts of this clonotype. Its cognate antigen has yet to be identified. No much larger clone is present one base from it, and per-base qualities are unavailable. Germline trimming: 3 bases from V, 4 bases from J; junction bases outside gene matches: 10. CDR1 and CDR2 (MDHEN, SYDVKM) derive from the germline V gene. From its cysteine to its phenylalanine, the CDR3 spans 16 amino acids. Just the 48-base CDR3 DNA is kept, in frame starting at base 1. The chain uses TRBV28 and TRBJ1-1; TRBD1 agrees with 8 junctional bases. The source material was peripheral blood mononuclear cells (PBMCs), sampled when the disease was refractory, from a patient treated with antithyroid drugs. The receptor's source is a female donor with Graves disease. The nucleotide sequence reads as follows: TGTGCCAGCAGTTTGACAGGGGCCCTTGGAACCACTGAAGCTTTCTTT. It translates as CASSLTGALGTTEAFF.